These T cell receptor beta chains were read from a single sample in a study of early stage breast cancer tumors. Clones were read by immunoSEQ multiplex PCR, and TCRdb kept only the in-frame ones, dropping some. The repertoire holds under 12,000 clones, about 78% seen once, with 22% in the top ten. The material sequenced was breast tumor tissue. The receptors here all came from a person aged 40 to 49 with breast cancer. The CDR3 runs from the conserved cysteine through the conserved F or W. D genes are given only for firm matches. Clone sizes are given selectively: once, few, many, or a class where the clone is expanded.

D gene	V gene	clone size	J gene	CDR3 protein	CDR3 DNA
NA	TRBV5-6	NA	TRBJ1-2	CASSLQTPYGYTF	TGTGCCAGCAGCTTACAGACCCCTTATGGCTACACCTTC
TRBD1	TRBV10-3	NA	TRBJ2-6	CAISPGQGAFSGANVLTF	TGTGCCATCAGCCCGGGACAGGGAGCCTTCTCTGGGGCCAACGTCCTGACTTTC
NA	TRBV7-9	NA	TRBJ1-1	CASSPDGGHTEAFF	TGTGCCAGCAGCCCCGATGGAGGGCACACTGAAGCTTTCTTT
TRBD2	TRBV19	NA	TRBJ2-4	CASSMAGLAGIRKNIQYF	TGTGCCAGTAGTATGGCGGGACTAGCGGGAATACGCAAAAACATTCAGTACTTC
NA	TRBV19	NA	TRBJ2-5	CASSRGLQETQYF	TGTGCCAGTAGTAGAGGGTTACAAGAGACCCAGTACTTC
TRBD1	TRBV18	NA	TRBJ2-7	CASSPGTGGSYEQYF	TGTGCCAGCTCGCCCGGGACAGGGGGCTCCTACGAGCAGTACTTC
NA	TRBV29-1	NA	TRBJ2-5	CSVHWATQETQYF	TGCAGCGTCCATTGGGCGACCCAAGAGACCCAGTACTTC
TRBD2	TRBV5-4	NA	TRBJ2-7	CASSSNLPGREYEQYF	TGTGCCAGCAGCTCCAACCTGCCAGGGCGGGAGTACGAGCAGTACTTC
NA	TRBV7-9	few	TRBJ2-5	CASSLLGSLEGQETQYF	TGTGCCAGCAGTCTTCTAGGGAGTTTAGAAGGGCAAGAGACCCAGTACTTC
TRBD1	TRBV27	once	TRBJ2-7	CASSLSGTGAGEQYF	TGTGCCAGCAGTTTATCCGGGACAGGGGCGGGTGAGCAGTACTTC
NA	TRBV7-6	few	TRBJ2-2	CASSLVFGGVDTGELFF	TGTGCCAGCAGCTTAGTATTCGGCGGGGTGGACACCGGGGAGCTGTTTTTT
NA	TRBV19	NA	TRBJ1-1	CASSIGADGLTEAFF	TGTGCCAGTAGTATAGGGGCGGATGGATTGACTGAAGCTTTCTTT
NA	TRBV10-3	NA	TRBJ2-6	CAISDRSVSGANVLTF	TGTGCCATCAGTGACAGATCGGTGTCCGGGGCCAACGTCCTGACTTTC
TRBD1	TRBV7-6	NA	TRBJ2-3	CASSRGQGSTDTQYF	TGTGCCAGCAGCCGGGGACAGGGGAGCACAGATACGCAGTATTTT
NA	TRBV30	NA	TRBJ1-5	CAWSAGPSNQPQHF	TGTGCCTGGAGTGCGGGCCCTAGCAATCAGCCCCAGCATTTT
NA	TRBV19	NA	TRBJ2-1	CASSMSRTLYNEQFF	TGTGCCAGTAGTATGAGTCGGACACTATACAATGAGCAGTTCTTC
NA	TRBV15	NA	TRBJ1-4	CATSRVARGEKLFF	TGTGCCACCAGCAGAGTGGCCAGAGGGGAAAAACTGTTTTTT
NA	TRBV5-1	NA	TRBJ1-2	CASSLAGGGYTF	TGCGCCAGCAGCTTGGCCGGGGGTGGCTACACCTTC
TRBD1	TRBV18	NA	TRBJ2-7	CASSPGQGFDEQYF	TGTGCCAGCTCACCGGGACAGGGGTTCGACGAGCAGTACTTC
NA	TRBV7-9	NA	TRBJ2-3	CASSFAGSHTDTQYF	TGTGCCAGCAGCTTTGCCGGCTCCCACACAGATACGCAGTATTTT
NA	TRBV6-4	once	TRBJ2-3	CASSDSADGTDTQYF	TGTGCCAGCAGTGACTCTGCAGACGGCACAGATACGCAGTATTTT
NA	TRBV7-9	NA	TRBJ2-5	CASSLALQETQYF	TGTGCCAGCAGCTTAGCTTTACAAGAGACCCAGTACTTC
TRBD1	TRBV10-3	once	TRBJ2-7	CAIRRDFWTGSYEQYF	TGTGCCATCAGGAGGGATTTTTGGACAGGGTCCTACGAGCAGTACTTC
NA	TRBV6-6	NA	TRBJ2-6	CASSYGGSGANVLTF	TGTGCCAGCAGTTACGGAGGGTCTGGGGCCAACGTCCTGACTTTC
NA	TRBV6-4	NA	TRBJ2-1	CASSDEGVVSYNEQFF	TGTGCCAGCAGTGATGAGGGAGTTGTTTCCTACAATGAGCAGTTCTTC
NA	TRBV6-1	once	TRBJ1-1	CASSEVDGFRTEAFF	TGTGCCAGCAGTGAAGTGGATGGCTTCCGTACTGAAGCTTTCTTT
TRBD1	TRBV14	NA	TRBJ2-6	CASRPGTGVPGANVLTF	TGTGCCAGCAGACCCGGGACAGGGGTCCCTGGGGCCAACGTCCTGACTTTC
TRBD2	TRBV7-2	NA	TRBJ2-7	CASSRGLERYEQYF	TGTGCCAGCAGCCGCGGACTAGAGCGTTACGAGCAGTACTTC
NA	TRBV6-1	NA	TRBJ2-1	CASSDSDYNEQFF	TGTGCCAGCAGTGACTCGGACTACAATGAGCAGTTCTTC
NA	TRBV19	NA	TRBJ1-5	CASSFAGRRGNQPQHF	TGTGCCAGTAGTTTTGCGGGCAGGCGAGGCAATCAGCCCCAGCATTTT
TRBD2	TRBV19	NA	TRBJ2-7	CASSMAGGSPYEQYF	TGTGCCAGTAGTATGGCGGGAGGGAGCCCCTACGAGCAGTACTTC
NA	TRBV18	once	TRBJ2-3	CASSPSGTDTQYF	TGTGCCAGCTCACCATCCGGCACAGATACGCAGTATTTT
TRBD2	TRBV7-6	NA	TRBJ2-1	CASSSTGTSGEQFF	TGTGCCAGCAGCTCAACCGGGACTAGCGGTGAGCAGTTCTTC
NA	TRBV14	NA	TRBJ2-2	CASSQARNTGELFF	TGTGCCAGCAGCCAAGCCCGGAACACCGGGGAGCTGTTTTTT
NA	TRBV6-5	NA	TRBJ2-1	CASSPPGINEQFF	TGTGCCAGCAGCCCCCCAGGGATCAATGAGCAGTTCTTC
TRBD1	TRBV27	NA	TRBJ1-2	CASRRDRGSNYGYTF	TGTGCCAGCCGCCGGGACAGGGGATCCAACTATGGCTACACCTTC
TRBD1	TRBV6-6	NA	TRBJ2-1	CASSRGTDNEQFF	TGTGCCAGCAGTCGTGGGACAGACAATGAGCAGTTCTTC
NA	TRBV7-8	NA	TRBJ2-7	CASSFGLSYEQYF	TGTGCCAGCAGCTTTGGACTCTCCTACGAGCAGTACTTC
NA	TRBV25-1	NA	TRBJ1-1	CASSADRPNTEAFF	TGTGCCAGCAGTGCGGACAGACCCAACACTGAAGCTTTCTTT
NA	TRBV11-2	NA	TRBJ2-5	CASSLGPDGSFSQYF	TGTGCCAGCAGCTTAGGGCCGGACGGGTCGTTCTCCCAGTACTTC
NA	TRBV28	NA	TRBJ2-4	CASSLASSHGVIQYF	TGTGCCAGCAGTTTAGCGTCTAGCCATGGGGTCATTCAGTACTTC
TRBD2	TRBV7-9	NA	TRBJ2-1	CASSPTSGGVKNEQFF	TGTGCCAGCAGCCCGACTAGCGGGGGGGTAAAAAATGAGCAGTTCTTC
NA	TRBV6-6	NA	TRBJ2-1	CASSPLVSYNEQFF	TGTGCCAGCAGTCCGCTGGTCTCCTACAATGAGCAGTTCTTC
NA	TRBV5-8	NA	TRBJ2-1	CASSWGLNEQFF	TGTGCCAGCAGCTGGGGGCTTAATGAGCAGTTCTTC
NA	TRBV5-6	NA	TRBJ1-2	CASSLGQSHGYTF	TGTGCCAGCAGCTTAGGGCAATCGCATGGCTACACCTTC
NA	TRBV27	NA	TRBJ1-4	CASRATGGEKLFF	TGTGCCAGCAGGGCCACAGGTGGGGAAAAACTGTTTTTT
NA	TRBV5-1	NA	TRBJ2-2	CASSLGRAGGELFF	TGCGCCAGCAGCTTGGGCAGGGCCGGGGGGGAGCTGTTTTTT